These T cell receptor beta chains were read from a single sample in a study of CD8 T cells in ankylosing spondylitis. From the 5' RACE reads, TCRdb called clonotypes with MiXCR, one entry per CDR3 protein. Among about 440,000 distinct CDR3 sequences listed, roughly 15% were seen once. Material for sequencing was blood, either unsorted or a sorted T cell fraction (not recorded which). Receptors were obtained from a male donor with ankylosing spondylitis. Each CDR3 is given with its conserved first and last residue. Fields, in order: V gene, J gene, D gene, clone size, CDR3 protein, CDR3 DNA. D genes are given only for firm matches. Part of the rows lack a size; the others show once, few, many or a class for expanded clones.

TRBV2	TRBJ2-5	NA	few	CASSEGGPAGETQYF	TGTGCCAGCAGTGAGGGGGGGCCGGCAGGGGAGACCCAGTACTTC
TRBV7-9	TRBJ2-7	TRBD1	few	CASSLRTGAYEQYF	TGTGCCAGCAGCTTGAGGACAGGGGCCTACGAGCAGTACTTC
TRBV20-1	TRBJ1-2	NA	NA	CSASFWKSGIYDYTF	TGCAGTGCTAGCTTCTGGAAAAGTGGGATATATGACTACACCTTC
TRBV6-1	TRBJ2-3	NA	few	CASTWSDTQYF	TGTGCCAGCACTTGGTCAGATACGCAGTATTTT
TRBV5-1	TRBJ2-3	TRBD2	few	CASSSWTSSSTDTQYF	TGCGCCAGCAGCTCCTGGACTAGCTCGAGCACAGATACGCAGTATTTT
TRBV5-1	TRBJ2-1	NA	few	CASSLGGTGTYNEQFF	TGCGCCAGCAGCTTGGGTGGGACTGGGACCTACAATGAGCAGTTCTTC
TRBV5-1	TRBJ1-4	TRBD1	few	CASSQTRGRGEKLFF	TGCGCCAGCAGTCAAACCAGGGGGCGCGGTGAAAAACTGTTTTTT
TRBV5-1	TRBJ2-3	TRBD2	few	CASSRGLAGVSDTQYF	TGCGCCAGCAGCCGCGGACTAGCGGGAGTCTCGGATACGCAGTATTTT
TRBV16	TRBJ1-6	NA	NA	CASNRAPHLPLHF	TGTGCCAGCAACCGGGCCCCTCATCTACCCCTCCACTTT
TRBV7-2	TRBJ2-7	NA	NA	CASSHGGQRPEQYF	TGTGCCAGCAGCCATGGGGGGCAAAGGCCCGAGCAGTACTTC